A selection of T cell receptor beta chains follows, all from one sample in a study of blood T cell repertoires in COVID-19. The protocol was immunoSEQ multiplex PCR, while the TCRdb copy is restricted to in-frame clones and leaves out a portion. The profile covers 200,000 to 300,000 clones, with approximately 83% appearing a single time and 3% to 4.5% taken by the ten largest. Sequenced input: PBMCs or T cells enriched from blood (not recorded which). The receptors stem from a woman in her thirties or forties who had been exposed to COVID-19. The CDR3 runs from the conserved cysteine through the conserved F or W. Fields, in order: V gene, J gene, clone size, D gene, CDR3 protein, CDR3 DNA. D genes are given only for firm matches. A row's size may be missing; if present it is once, few, many or a size class.

TRBV2,TRBJ2-5,NA,TRBD2,CASSEGLAGWYQETQYF,TGTGCCAGCAGTGAAGGGCTAGCGGGGTGGTACCAAGAGACCCAGTACTTC
TRBV10-3,TRBJ1-3,NA,NA,CAISPGHLIGSGNTIYF,TGTGCCATTTCTCCGGGACACCTTATTGGCTCTGGAAACACCATATATTTT
TRBV3-1/TRBV3-2,TRBJ1-2,NA,NA,CASSQEGGLSGYTF,TGTGCCAGCAGCCAAGAGGGGGGGTTAAGTGGCTACACCTTC
TRBV3-1/TRBV3-2,TRBJ1-4,NA,TRBD1,CASRRGGGTGLNEKLFF,TGTGCCAGCAGAAGAGGTGGGGGGACAGGGCTCAATGAAAAACTGTTTTTT
TRBV9,TRBJ2-3,NA,NA,CASSGGGAWYF,TGTGCCAGCAGCGGCGGCGGGGCTTGGTATTTT
TRBV5-3,TRBJ1-4,NA,NA,CARLGEAATNEKLFF,TGTGCCAGGTTAGGAGAGGCGGCAACTAATGAAAAACTGTTTTTT
TRBV2,TRBJ1-5,NA,NA,CASSMGSSNQPQHF,TGTGCCAGCAGTATGGGGAGTAGCAATCAGCCCCAGCATTTT
TRBV4-1,TRBJ2-7,NA,TRBD1,CASSQVKDRVDEQYF,TGCGCCAGCAGCCAAGTAAAGGACAGGGTCGACGAGCAGTACTTC
TRBV5-1,TRBJ1-1,NA,TRBD1,CASKDRAFGFEAEAFF,TGCGCCAGCAAGGACAGGGCGTTTGGGTTTGAGGCTGAAGCTTTCTTT
TRBV7-2,TRBJ2-5,NA,NA,CASSSPAGGAETQYF,TGTGCCAGCAGCTCCCCGGCTGGCGGGGCGGAGACCCAGTACTTC
TRBV4-1,TRBJ1-1,NA,NA,CASSPLGAALNTEAFF,TGCGCCAGCAGCCCCTTGGGGGCAGCACTGAACACTGAAGCTTTCTTT
TRBV30,TRBJ2-2,NA,NA,CAWSRVGELFF,TGTGCCTGGAGCAGGGTGGGGGAGCTGTTTTTT
TRBV12-5,TRBJ1-4,NA,TRBD1,CASGLAQGEGLLNSEKLFF,TGTGCTAGTGGTTTGGCACAGGGGGAAGGACTGTTAAATAGTGAAAAACTGTTTTTT
TRBV11-2,TRBJ2-7,NA,TRBD2,CASSFQRGPYEQYF,TGTGCCAGCAGCTTCCAGCGGGGACCCTACGAGCAGTACTTC
TRBV30,TRBJ2-3,NA,NA,CAWSGGPVTDTQYF,TGTGCCTGGAGCGGGGGGCCGGTCACAGATACGCAGTATTTT
TRBV9,TRBJ2-3,NA,NA,CASSVGSRADTQYF,TGTGCCAGCAGCGTAGGTAGCCGTGCTGATACGCAGTATTTT
TRBV19,TRBJ2-4,NA,NA,CASSSVDGKNIQYF,TGTGCCAGTAGCTCGGTAGATGGCAAAAACATTCAGTACTTC
TRBV5-6,TRBJ1-5,NA,NA,CASSPRQGNQPQHF,TGTGCCAGCAGCCCTCGGCAGGGCAATCAGCCCCAGCATTTT
TRBV5-1,TRBJ1-1,NA,NA,CASSLNMNTEAFF,TGCGCCAGCAGCTTGAACATGAACACTGAAGCTTTCTTT
TRBV6-4,TRBJ1-2,NA,NA,CASSPGAGANYGYTF,TGTGCCAGCAGCCCCGGGGCGGGAGCTAACTATGGCTACACCTTC
TRBV4-2,TRBJ1-5,NA,NA,CASSQEGALGTSNQPQHF,TGTGCCAGCAGCCAAGAAGGGGCGTTGGGAACTAGCAATCAGCCCCAGCATTTT
TRBV18,TRBJ1-1,NA,NA,CASSPLGAGLEAFF,TGTGCCAGCTCACCACTGGGTGCAGGACTTGAAGCTTTCTTT
TRBV21-1,TRBJ1-5,NA,NA,CASSRIRTGGGQPQHF,TGTGCCAGCAGCAGGATTCGGACAGGGGGAGGTCAGCCCCAGCATTTT
TRBV19,TRBJ2-2,NA,NA,CASQSGLNPYTGELFF,TGTGCCAGTCAGAGCGGACTAAACCCCTACACCGGGGAGCTGTTTTTT
TRBV7-3,TRBJ1-2,few,NA,CASRTSAAALFTF,TGTGCCAGCAGAACATCGGCGGCAGCTCTTTTCACCTTC
TRBV9,TRBJ1-5,NA,TRBD1,CASSQGDNQPQHF,TGTGCCAGCAGCCAGGGGGACAATCAGCCCCAGCATTTT
TRBV28,TRBJ1-2,NA,NA,CASSSEQDLGYTF,TGTGCCAGCAGCTCCGAACAGGATCTTGGCTACACCTTC
TRBV7-9,TRBJ2-5,NA,NA,CASSLGEKTQYF,TGTGCCAGCAGCTTAGGGGAGAAGACCCAGTACTTC
TRBV18,TRBJ2-3,NA,NA,CASSPSRSDTQYF,TGTGCCAGCTCACCCTCTAGGTCAGATACGCAGTATTTT